This TCR beta chain appears in the sequencing data of a study of shared clonotypes between healthy human individuals (dated by TCRdb to the early 2020s). General notes on the study: A couple of women and three men aged 18 to 49 years were included in the cohort. For each donor, CD4 naive and CD4 memory were each given three plates, CD8 naive was given two plates, and CD8 memory was given one plate. To estimate repertoire size and how much clonotypes are shared between individuals, the study performed deep sequencing of blood TCR repertoires from roughly five healthy adults. To increase sequencing depth and limit assay-specific biases, TCR repertoire library preparation and sequencing were carried out by different laboratories using diverse techniques. Each donor's leukapheresis produced roughly between about 0.8 and 8.9 billion PBMCs. General study outcomes and caveats: About 5% of naive CD4, 3% to 3.5% of naive CD8, 2.3% of memory CD4, and more than 0.35% of memory CD8 clonotypes were shared across several donors. Because the study included only a small number of donors, the genetic and exposure-history diversity represented was limited. Compared with non-shared clonotypes, the clonotypes found in all four sorted-subset donors had higher generation probabilities. Only blood was sampled, and tissue TCR repertoires likely differ from those in blood. Rarefaction of sorted-subset datasets indicated incomplete sequencing despite the large sequencing depth. Based on pairwise subsampling, the degree of clonotype sharing among donors was expected to be affected by sequencing depth. Naive subsets generally had larger estimated clonotype richness than memory subsets.

Using the deep immunoSEQ assay, TCR CDR3 regions were amplified from genomic DNA by multiplex PCR. For each cell subset, the extracted genomic DNA was distributed evenly across all wells of several immunoSEQ 96-well plates, and each plate served as one replicate. For sorted subsets, each replicate PCR was loaded with 200 ng genomic DNA, equivalent to roughly 30,000 T cell genomes. Purified libraries were quantified with a Qubit 3.0 fluorometer, sized on a Bioanalyzer 2100, and re-quantified with the KAPA Library Quantification kit. Every immunoSEQ 96-well plate was sequenced on a separate single-read 150-cycle Illumina NextSeq 550 flow cell. In the original analysis: Because the immunoSEQ output included only junctional sequences and no quality scores, the filtering could not be the same as the filtering used for full-length reads. Sequences were annotated with PyIR, a Python wrapper for IgBLAST v1.9, using IMGT germline references to assign V/J genes and CDR3. Reads with weak V/J assignments (E-value above 1e-6), missing CDR3, stop codons, out-of-frame junctions, or ambiguous translated residues were removed. V3J clonotypes were defined by identical inferred V gene, J gene, and CDR3 amino acid sequence. Percentage overlap between repertoires was calculated by dividing the number of shared unique clonotypes by the size of the smaller repertoire. Three approaches were used to assess repertoire richness: RTK rarefaction, the Chao1 estimator, and Recon v2.1 estimates of unobserved clonotypes. Generation probabilities for all TCRbeta clonotypes obtained by the gDNA method from a handful of donors were computed using OLGA. TCRdb limited this immuneACCESS table to in-frame rearrangements with V and J called. A share of clones is missing; checked studies link under half to unresolved V genes, and the rest is unexplained. From that table come the V and J calls and clone size; the DNA was used to work out D and trimming. The sample table shows some 1 million clones, and under 80% are seen once. The ten biggest clones cover about 1.5% of the sample.

In the case of this clone: The target of this receptor is not known. Base-call qualities are not available, and no considerably larger clone is one nucleotide away.

Donors were healthy HIV-negative adults with no recently reported acute infections or vaccinations. Only Caucasian adults living in Nashville, Tennessee, USA were represented among the donors. CD4+ T cells were enriched through magnetic negative selection, after which naive cells were positively selected on CD45RA and the remaining negative fraction served as the memory subset. Blood was collected by leukapheresis, and PBMCs were isolated by Ficoll-Histopaque density gradient centrifugation and then cryopreserved in liquid nitrogen vapor phase. Analytical flow cytometry was used to check the purity and quantity of every magnetically sorted T cell population. Each sorted fraction had its genomic DNA isolated and then quantified by UV absorbance on a Nanodrop 2000c. CDR3 length: 15 amino acids, cysteine to phenylalanine. Only the CDR3 portion is preserved as DNA: 45 bases, with reading frame beginning at the first base. The germline V gene provides CDR1 SGHRS and CDR2 YFSETQ. The junction shows trimming of 4 bases on V and 0 bases on J, plus 8 bases between the germline ends.

The receptor chain draws on TRBV5-1 and TRBJ2-6; no D gene can be assigned with confidence. This TCR was sampled from a man aged 18 to 30 in good health. The sample comprised memory CD4+ T cells sorted from blood. In the paper's terms, the cell subset or site label means: CD45RA-negative fraction. The CDR3 has the sequence CASSHGASGANVLTF. In nucleotide form, the sequence is TGCGCCAGCAGCCACGGAGCCTCTGGGGCCAACGTCCTGACTTTC. The full variable domain, completed from the reference TRBV5-1 and TRBJ2-6 proteins outside the CDR3, reads KAGVTQTPRYLIKTRGQQVTLSCSPISGHRSVSWYQQTPGQGLQFLFEYFSETQRNKGNFPGRFSGRQFSNSRSEMNVSTLELGDSALYLCASSHGASGANVLTFGAGSRLTVL.